Following are 8 T cell receptor beta chains from one sample sequenced in a study of blood T cell repertoires in COVID-19. TCRdb keeps only in-frame clones here, not all; method: immunoSEQ multiplex PCR. There are some 80,000 clones in the sample; 80% to 95% occur only once, and approximately 2.4% lies in the top ten. Material for sequencing was peripheral blood. Source of these receptors: a man aged 50-60 years with COVID-19, enrolled during active disease.

The chain combines TRBV7-9 with TRBJ2-5; 7 bases align to TRBD2. CDR3 length: 14 amino acids. The germline V gene encodes CDR1 SEHNR and CDR2 FQNEAQ (reference sequence). J gave up 5 bases and V 3 bases, and 6 bases lay outside the gene matches. CDR3 nucleotides: TGTGCCAGCAGCTTCCTAGCGGTCCCTGAGACCCAGTACTTC. As protein: CASSFLAVPETQYF.

The chain recombines TRBV5-4 with TRBJ1-1, with 8 bases lining up with TRBD1. This CDR3 region has 14 residues. The trim removed 3 bases at V and 4 bases at J, leaving 5 bases unmatched. Germline V gene lookup returns CDR1 SGHNT and CDR2 YYREEE (reference sequence). The CDR3 DNA reads as TGTGCCAGCAGCTCACAGGGGGGTGTCACTGAAGCTTTCTTT. This gives the protein CASSSQGGVTEAFF.

The rearrangement links TRBV4-2 to TRBJ2-7, with TRBD2 matching 10 bases. With V trimmed by 3 bases and J by 3 bases, 2 bases remained unmatched. Germline values: CDR1 LGHNA, CDR2 YNFKEQ. The CDR3 is 14 amino acids. The CDR3 reads CASSQASGGYEQYF. The CDR3 bases are TGTGCCAGCAGCCAGGCTAGCGGGGGCTACGAGCAGTACTTC.

The J gene is TRBJ2-7, the V gene TRBV15, with D tentatively TRBD2 (6 bases). V shed 0 bases and J shed 5 bases, with 14 bases lying between them. Looked up from germline, CDR1 is LNHNV and CDR2 is YYDKDF (reference sequence). The CDR3 loop spans 15 amino acids. The CDR3: CATSRDGRELDEQYF. The CDR3 DNA follows: TGTGCCACCAGCAGAGATGGACGGGAGCTCGACGAGCAGTACTTC.

This rearrangement joins TRBV3-1 (or the pseudogene TRBV3-2) to TRBJ1-2, with TRBD1 identical over 7 bases. The ends lost 0 bases at V and 4 bases at J; junction bases unmatched: 8. Germline CDR1 reads LGHDT; CDR2 reads YNNKEL (reference sequence). CDR3 length equals 16 residues. CDR3 sequence: CASSQEWGQPFYGYTF. The CDR3, as DNA: TGTGCCAGCAGCCAAGAATGGGGACAGCCCTTCTATGGCTACACCTTC.

The chain is built from TRBV28 and TRBJ1-5, with D possibly being TRBD1 (6 bases). V lost 4 bases and J 4 bases, leaving 11 bases between the germline ends. The CDR3 consists of 14 residues. Germline V CDR1 and CDR2: MDHEN, SYDVKM. The CDR3 loop is CASSSTGLNQPQHF. The DNA of the CDR3 is TGTGCCAGCAGTTCTACAGGGCTTAATCAGCCCCAGCATTTT. Together with reference TRBV28 and TRBJ1-5, the CDR3 gives the full variable domain: DVKVTQSSRYLVKRTGEKVFLECVQDMDHENMFWYRQDPGLGLRLIYFSYDVKMKEKGDIPEGYSVSREKKERFSLILESASTNQTSMYLCASSSTGLNQPQHFGDGTRLSIL.

The rearrangement uses TRBV5-4 and TRBJ2-2; TRBD2 agrees at 10 bases. The germline V gene has CDR1 SGHNT and CDR2 YYREEE (reference sequence). This CDR3 is built from 19 residues. V lost 0 bases, J lost 1 base, and 9 bases stayed unmatched. The CDR3 coding sequence is TGTGCCAGCAGCTTGGTGGGTTCGGGACTAGCGATGAACACCGGGGAGCTGTTTTTT. This encodes CASSLVGSGLAMNTGELFF.

The gene calls are TRBV20-1 and TRBJ1-1; 8 bases align to TRBD1. Germline-derived CDR1 and CDR2 are DFQATT and SNEGSKA (reference sequence). The CDR3 spans 10 residues. The CDR3 DNA reads TGCACTGGACAGGGCCCTGAAGCTTTCTTT. As protein: CTGQGPEAFF.